The entry that follows covers one T cell receptor (beta chain) sequence. No antigen is known for it. The data derive from a study of cytomegalovirus exposure and HLA in healthy donors. Germline V CDR1 and CDR2: MNHEY, SVGAGI. The CDR3 length is 15 residues. Trimming at V came to 5 bases and at J to 10 bases, leaving 12 bases not matched to a gene. The PCR ran on 60 Vbeta and 13 Jbeta primers. Assay used: immunoSEQ multiplex PCR; TCRdb lists only in-frame clones, some missing. The sample holds roughly 190,000 clones, roughly four fifths seen once. Whole-study findings and limits: V- and J-gene trimming of TCR beta was linked (in a later analysis) to a missense DCLRE1C variant. Usually a TCR sequence was rare, but some public TCRs were found in many donors.

The chain has TRBV6-5 and TRBJ2-3, with 10 bases lining up with TRBD1. The source of this sequence is a woman younger than 45 in good health and CMV-seropositive. The sequenced sample consisted of PBMCs. In nucleotides, the CDR3 is TGTGCCAGCAGTCTCGGGGGACAGGGGTCCCTCCCGCAGTATTTT. It codes for CASSLGGQGSLPQYF.